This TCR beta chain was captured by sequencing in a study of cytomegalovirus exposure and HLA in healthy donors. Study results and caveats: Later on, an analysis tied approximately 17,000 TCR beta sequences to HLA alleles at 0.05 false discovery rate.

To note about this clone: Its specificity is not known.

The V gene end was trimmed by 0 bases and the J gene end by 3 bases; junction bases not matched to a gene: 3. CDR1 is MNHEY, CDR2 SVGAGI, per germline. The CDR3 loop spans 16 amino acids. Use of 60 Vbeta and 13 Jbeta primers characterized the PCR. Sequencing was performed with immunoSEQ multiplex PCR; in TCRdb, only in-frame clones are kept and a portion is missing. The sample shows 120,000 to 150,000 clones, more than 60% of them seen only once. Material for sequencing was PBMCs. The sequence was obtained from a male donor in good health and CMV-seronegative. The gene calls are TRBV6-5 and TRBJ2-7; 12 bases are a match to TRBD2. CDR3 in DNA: TGTGCCAGCAGTTACTCAGGACTAGCGGGAAACTACGAGCAGTACTTC. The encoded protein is CASSYSGLAGNYEQYF.